This T cell receptor beta chain appears in the sequencing data of a study of regulatory T cells in long-lasting Graves disease. For TCR beta, libraries came from iRepertoire HTBI primers and Arm-PCR of CDR3 regions. TCRdb independently ran MiXCR on the multiplex PCR reads; one entry per CDR3 protein. The data hold more than 450,000 distinct CDR3 sequences, with around 13% observed a single time. In germline, CDR1 is ENHRY, CDR2 SYGVKD. The CDR3 consists of 14 residues. Between the trimmed V and J ends, which lost 2 bases and 6 bases, there was a span of 12 bases. This clonotype was detected many times. Time point: newly diagnosed GD, antithyroid drugs for less than 3 months. The TCR library was made from RNA extracted from PBMCs. This sample was also put to use in a study of T cells in Graves' hyperthyroidism and ophthalmopathy. That publication notes: HTBI primers were employed in a first-round RT-PCR of the TCR CDR3.

This TCR derives from a woman aged 25 to 39 with Graves disease. This chain joins TRBV10-3 and TRBJ2-3; no reliable D call. Sequencing used peripheral blood mononuclear cells (PBMCs), obtained at new diagnosis, from a patient treated with antithyroid drugs. This CDR3 is CAISEVAGPDTQYF. The CDR3 DNA reads as TGTGCCATCAGTGAGGTAGCAGGACCGGATACGCAGTATTTT.